A single sample is the source of the 30 T cell receptor beta chains below, sequenced in a study of PD-1 blockade in classical Hodgkin lymphoma. TCRdb keeps only in-frame clones here, not all; method: immunoSEQ multiplex PCR. The sample lists roughly 20,000 clones, over 70% occurring once. The time point denotes: cycle 4 day 1 (C4D1), after more than 5 weeks of nivolumab. There was relapse after autologous stem cell transplantation in every patient, and there was variation in brentuximab vedotin exposure. The source was peripheral blood mononuclear cells (PBMCs), collected before the fourth cycle of nivolumab. Receptors originate from a human donor with classical Hodgkin lymphoma.

This chain connects TRBV19 to TRBJ1-1; tentatively, D is TRBD1 (5 bases). There are 16 residues in the CDR3. The V and J ends lost 2 bases and 1 base respectively, with 14 bases between them. CDR1 and CDR2 (germline): LNHDA, SQIVND (reference sequence). The CDR3 nucleotides read TGTGCCAGTAGTATACTTCTCGGGGCAGGGAACACTGAAGCTTTCTTT. It yields the protein CASSILLGAGNTEAFF.

The chain combines TRBV2 with TRBJ1-3; 10 bases align to TRBD1. The CDR3 consists of 15 residues. CDR1 and CDR2 (germline): SNHLY, FYNNEI. The junction had 5 bases not matched to a gene; V was cut back by 6 bases and J by 3 bases. The CDR3 nucleotides read TGTGCCAGCAGAAATCGGGACAGGGGTGGAAACACCATATATTTT. Translated, it gives CASRNRDRGGNTIYF.

This clone was recorded only once. The chain has TRBV4-1 and TRBJ2-2; D possibly corresponds to TRBD2 (6 bases). The CDR3 loop spans 13 amino acids. V was pared by 1 base and J by 7 bases, with 7 bases between. The germline V gene encodes CDR1 MGHRA and CDR2 YSYEKL. CDR3: CASSQAAGGELFF. The CDR3 DNA is TGCGCCAGCAGCCAAGCAGCGGGCGGGGAGCTGTTTTTT.

The genes are TRBV6-5 and TRBJ1-2, with TRBD1 matching over 8 bases. The CDR3 runs to 12 residues. V was clipped by 5 bases and J by 6 bases; unmatched bases: 2. Germline V gene sequence: CDR1 MNHEY, CDR2 SVGAGI. Here the CDR3 DNA reads TGTGCCAGCAGTCGACAGGGGAATGGCTACACCTTC. It translates to CASSRQGNGYTF.

This rearrangement joins TRBV5-4 to TRBJ2-5; D tentatively fits TRBD1 or TRBD2 (6 bases each). There are 15 residues in the CDR3. The V and J ends lost 2 bases and 1 base respectively, with 12 bases between them. Germline V lookup: CDR1 SGHNT, CDR2 YYREEE (reference sequence). This chain's CDR3 is CASSLQGGSQETQYF. The CDR3 coding sequence is TGTGCCAGCAGCTTACAGGGAGGTTCCCAAGAGACCCAGTACTTC.

The chain uses TRBV6-4 and TRBJ2-1, with TRBD2 matching over 15 bases. Germline values: CDR1 MRHNA, CDR2 SNTAGT. Germline trimming cut 6 bases from V and 0 bases from J; bases unmatched to any gene: 6. This CDR3 contains 18 residues. The CDR3 DNA follows: TGTGCCAGCAGCGACGGACTAGCGGGAGGGAGCTCCTACAATGAGCAGTTCTTC. This codes for CASSDGLAGGSSYNEQFF.

The CDR3, as DNA: TGTGCCAGCAGCGTAGGGTGGGAGAGAGCAGATACGCAGTATTTT. Encoded protein: CASSVGWERADTQYF. The chain employs TRBV9 and TRBJ2-3, with a weak D call TRBD2 (5 bases). The CDR3 is 15 residues long. Per germline, CDR1 SGDLS and CDR2 YYNGEE. Between the trimmed V and J ends, which lost 0 bases and 4 bases, there was a span of 12 bases.

V is TRBV5-8 and J is TRBJ2-2; D not certain. The CDR3 has 13 amino acids. In germline, CDR1 is SGHTS, CDR2 YDEGEE. The V end was cut by 2 bases, the J end by 5 bases, with 7 bases between. For the CDR3, the DNA is TGTGCCAGCAGCTTATTCCGGACCGGGGAGCTGTTTTTT. Amino acid sequence: CASSLFRTGELFF.

V is TRBV19 and J is TRBJ1-5, with no clear D. Between the trimmed V and J ends, which lost 3 bases and 2 bases, there was a span of 11 bases. Germline CDR1 is LNHDA and CDR2 is SQIVND (reference sequence). The CDR3 spans 15 residues. CDR3 in DNA: TGTGCCAGTAGTATTTCCCCCGCGGGCAATCAGCCCCAGCATTTT. It specifies CASSISPAGNQPQHF.

The chain couples TRBV14 to TRBJ1-3, with D possibly matching TRBD1 (5 bases). The CDR3 is made up of 13 amino acids. The V end was cut by 4 bases, the J end by 4 bases, with 8 bases between. The germline V gene encodes CDR1 SGHDN and CDR2 FVKESK. The CDR3 coding sequence is TGTGCCAGCAGCCTGGGACTGGGAAACACCATATATTTT. This encodes CASSLGLGNTIYF. The entire variable domain, with the rest obtained from reference TRBV14 and TRBJ1-3, is as follows: EAGVTQFPSHSVIEKGQTVTLRCDPISGHDNLYWYRRVMGKEIKFLLHFVKESKQDESGMPNNRFLAERTGGTYSTLKVQPAELEDSGVYFCASSLGLGNTIYFGEGSWLTVV.

The chain couples TRBV7-8 to TRBJ2-5; D tentatively fits TRBD1 or TRBD2 (6 bases each). The V end was cut by 5 bases, the J end by 5 bases, with 18 bases between. Germline CDR1 and CDR2: SGHVS and FQNEAQ. CDR3 length equals 15 residues. The CDR3 DNA follows: TGTGCCAGCAGCCCAGAACCCCAGGGGAGGGAGACCCAGTACTTC. Residues: CASSPEPQGRETQYF.

V and J are TRBV29-1 and TRBJ2-7; D perhaps matches TRBD2 (8 bases). V was pared by 0 bases and J by 4 bases, with 19 bases between. The CDR3 covers 16 residues. Germline V lookup: CDR1 SQVTM, CDR2 ANQGSEA. For the CDR3, the DNA is TGCAGCGTTGAAGAAGGGGACAGCGGGAGTTGGTACGAGCAGTACTTC. This codes for CSVEEGDSGSWYEQYF.

J is TRBJ1-4 and V is TRBV10-3; D is unclear. Germline values: CDR1 ENHRY, CDR2 SYGVKD. With 4 bases removed from V and 5 bases from J, the gap between germline ends came to 8 bases. The CDR3 runs 13 residues. CDR3 protein: CAISARANEKLFF. Here the CDR3 DNA reads TGTGCCATCAGTGCGCGGGCGAATGAAAAACTGTTTTTT.

In its sample, this clone is large. The CDR3 is CASSLGPAGGDNEQFF. CDR3 in DNA: TGTGCCAGCAGCTTAGGCCCAGCGGGAGGGGACAATGAGCAGTTCTTC. The chain employs TRBV7-9 and TRBJ2-1; 10 bases align to TRBD2. Germline V CDR1 and CDR2: SEHNR, FQNEAQ (reference sequence). The CDR3 is 16 amino acids. Unmatched junction bases numbered 5, after V lost 1 base and J lost 5 bases.

The V call is TRBV4-1, the J call TRBJ2-7; TRBD2 might be the D (6 bases). CDR3 length: 14 residues. V was pared by 0 bases and J by 1 base, with 7 bases between. The germline V gene has CDR1 MGHRA and CDR2 YSYEKL. DNA for the CDR3: TGCGCCAGCAGCCAAGAGCGGGGATCCTACGAGCAGTACTTC. This sequence encodes CASSQERGSYEQYF.

This CDR3 reads CASSLDGGLQTYEQYF. The CDR3 DNA reads as TGCGCCAGCAGCCTGGACGGGGGGCTTCAAACCTACGAGCAGTACTTC. The chain couples TRBV5-1 to TRBJ2-7; a possible D gene is TRBD2 (7 bases). The CDR3 is made up of 16 amino acids. CDR1 and CDR2 from the germline V gene are SGHRS and YFSETQ. The V and J ends lost 4 bases and 2 bases respectively, with 19 bases between them.

This chain joins TRBV6-6 and TRBJ1-1, with D unclear. CDR1 and CDR2 from the germline V gene are MNHNY and SVGAGI (reference sequence). The CDR3 sequence is 13 residues long. V was cut by 6 bases and J by 1 base, with 9 bases left in between. CDR3 sequence: CASSRTENTEAFF. The CDR3 nucleotides read TGTGCCAGCAGCAGGACTGAGAACACTGAAGCTTTCTTT.

This chain joins TRBV29-1 and TRBJ2-1, with 7 bases fitting TRBD2. The CDR3 has 14 amino acids. Germline V gene sequence: CDR1 SQVTM, CDR2 ANQGSEA. J was trimmed by 5 bases and V by 3 bases; bases with no gene match: 7. The CDR3 DNA follows: TGCAGCGTTGATCCCCGGACTAGAAACAATGAGCAGTTCTTC. It encodes CSVDPRTRNNEQFF.

The chain uses TRBV4-2 and TRBJ1-6; D is ambiguous. Deletions cut 0 bases from V and 4 bases from J, with 10 bases between. CDR3 size: 16 residues. Germline V gives CDR1 LGHNA, CDR2 YNFKEQ. The CDR3: CASSQESPQYNSPLHF. CDR3 nucleotide sequence: TGTGCCAGCAGCCAAGAGAGCCCCCAATATAATTCACCCCTCCACTTT.

This clone appeared a few times. The chain combines TRBV7-9 with TRBJ2-6; D gene ambiguous. V shed 0 bases and J shed 3 bases, with 0 bases lying between them. This CDR3 is built from 13 residues. The germline CDR1 and CDR2 sequences are SEHNR and FQNEAQ (reference sequence). CDR3 in DNA: TGTGCCAGCAGCTTAGCTGGGGCCAACGTCCTGACTTTC. Its translation: CASSLAGANVLTF.

This clone was recorded a few times. The rearrangement joins TRBV19 to TRBJ2-7; no clear D gene. This CDR3 is built from 14 residues. Deletions cut 4 bases from V and 2 bases from J, with 12 bases between. From germline, CDR1 is LNHDA and CDR2 SQIVND (reference sequence). The CDR3 DNA is TGTGCCAGTAGTAAGGCCGTGCAGCCCTACGAGCAGTACTTC. Amino acids: CASSKAVQPYEQYF.

This chain connects TRBV10-3 to TRBJ2-3; 11 bases agree with TRBD2. The CDR3 runs 15 residues. J was trimmed by 4 bases and V by 5 bases; bases with no gene match: 5. The germline V gene encodes CDR1 ENHRY and CDR2 SYGVKD. CDR3 sequence (DNA): TGTGCCATCAGTCCGGGACTAGCGGAAGCAGATACGCAGTATTTT. It translates to CAISPGLAEADTQYF.

V and J are TRBV4-1 and TRBJ2-7, with 10 bases that match TRBD2. V dropped 5 bases and J dropped 4; count of bases not matched to a gene: 11. CDR1 is MGHRA and CDR2 is YSYEKL in the germline V gene. The CDR3 length is 16 residues. The CDR3 DNA follows: TGCGCCAGCAGCGCAACTAGCGGGACTAGTTCATACGAGCAGTACTTC. This sequence encodes CASSATSGTSSYEQYF.

This chain joins TRBV18 and TRBJ1-2; 9 bases are shared with TRBD1. CDR1 is KGHSH and CDR2 is LQKENI in the germline V gene. V lost 6 bases, J lost 5 bases, and 4 bases stayed unmatched. This CDR3 is 13 amino acids long. DNA of the CDR3: TGTGCCAGCTCGCAGACAGGGGGATATGGCTACACCTTC. Protein: CASSQTGGYGYTF.

The chain links TRBV28 to TRBJ2-1; TRBD2 matches at 12 bases. Germline-derived CDR1 and CDR2 are MDHEN and SYDVKM. The CDR3 runs to 16 residues. V lost 3 bases to trimming and J lost 8 bases; unmatched junction nucleotides: 8. The CDR3: CASSFLASGRAHEQFF. The CDR3 DNA reads TGTGCCAGCAGTTTCTTGGCTAGCGGGAGGGCCCATGAGCAGTTCTTC.

CDR3 loop: CATSTPGAGNQPQHF. DNA for the CDR3: TGTGCCACCAGCACCCCGGGGGCTGGCAATCAGCCCCAGCATTTT. This sequence joins TRBV15 and TRBJ1-5, with D possibly matching TRBD1 (6 bases). This CDR3 contains 15 residues. Germline V gene lookup returns CDR1 LNHNV and CDR2 YYDKDF (reference sequence). The V end lost 4 bases, the J end lost 2 bases, and 12 bases lay between the germline ends.

This chain links TRBV5-4 with TRBJ2-2, with a tentative D call TRBD2 (5 bases). V dropped 4 bases and J dropped 0 bases, with 10 bases sitting between them. CDR1 and CDR2 from the germline V gene are SGHNT and YYREEE (reference sequence). The length of the CDR3 is 15 residues. DNA of the CDR3: TGTGCCAGCAGCCCGGACGGGACGAACACCGGGGAGCTGTTTTTT. This translates into CASSPDGTNTGELFF.

CDR3 in amino acids: CASSRWGRSYEQYF. In DNA form, the CDR3 reads TGTGCTAGTTCTCGCTGGGGGCGCTCCTACGAGCAGTACTTC. The gene calls are TRBV12-5 and TRBJ2-5; weak D call: TRBD1 (6 bases). The DNA end is a closer match to TRBJ2-7, so the J assignment may be wrong. Germline V gene data show CDR1 as LGHNT and CDR2 as FRNRAP. The CDR3 runs to 14 residues.

The chain couples TRBV6-1 to TRBJ2-7; perhaps TRBD1 as D (7 bases). This CDR3 spans 14 amino acids. With 6 bases removed from V and 2 bases from J, the gap between germline ends came to 14 bases. The V gene's germline CDR1 is MNHNS and CDR2 SASEGT. This CDR3 reads CASREGQRPYEQYF. CDR3 nucleotides: TGTGCCAGCAGGGAGGGACAGCGCCCCTACGAGCAGTACTTC.

V and J are TRBV25-1 and TRBJ1-4; a weak D match, TRBD1 (5 bases). Germline CDR1 and CDR2: MGHDK and SYGVNS. CDR3 length equals 14 residues. V lost 5 bases, J lost 3 bases, and 10 bases lay in between. The CDR3 nucleotides are TGTGCCAGCAGTTTCTGGGGGGCTAATGAAAAACTGTTTTTT. Translation gives CASSFWGANEKLFF.